This T cell receptor (beta chain) was recovered during a study of blood T cell repertoires in COVID-19. Overall study: T cells, B-cell-depleted T cells, or PBMCs provided the cDNA or gDNA that served as material.

Generated by immunoSEQ multiplex PCR, the TCRdb table keeps only in-frame clones and is missing some. Of some 210,000 clones in the sample, around 80% were seen once. The CDR3 covers 12 residues. Trimming left V 7 bases short and J 6 bases short, with 13 bases between. This clonotype was obtained from a middle-aged man with active or convalescent COVID-19. The specimen was peripheral blood. The chain couples TRBV12-3 or TRBV12-4 to TRBJ2-7, with no clear D. CDR3 sequence (DNA): TGTGCCAGCACCATAAACTATTCCGAGCAGTACTTC. Its protein product is CASTINYSEQYF.